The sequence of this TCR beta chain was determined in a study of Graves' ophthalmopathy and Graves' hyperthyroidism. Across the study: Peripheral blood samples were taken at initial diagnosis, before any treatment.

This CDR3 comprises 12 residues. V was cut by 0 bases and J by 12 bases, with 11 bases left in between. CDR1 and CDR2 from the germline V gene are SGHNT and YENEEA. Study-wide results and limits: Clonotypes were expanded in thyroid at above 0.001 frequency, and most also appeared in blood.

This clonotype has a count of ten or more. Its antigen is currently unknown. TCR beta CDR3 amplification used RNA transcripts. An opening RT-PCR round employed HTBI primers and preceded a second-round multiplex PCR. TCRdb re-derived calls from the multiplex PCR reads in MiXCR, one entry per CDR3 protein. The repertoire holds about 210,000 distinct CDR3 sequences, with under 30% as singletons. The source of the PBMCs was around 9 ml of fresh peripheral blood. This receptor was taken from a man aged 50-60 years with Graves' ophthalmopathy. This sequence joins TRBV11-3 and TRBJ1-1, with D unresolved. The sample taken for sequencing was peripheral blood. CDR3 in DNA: TGTGCCAGCAGCTTAGAGCTGGGAATACCTTTCTTT. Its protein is CASSLELGIPFF. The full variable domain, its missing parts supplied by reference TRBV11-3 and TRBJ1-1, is EAGVVQSPRYKIIEKKQPVAFWCNPISGHNTLYWYLQNLGQGPELLIRYENEEAVDDSQLPKDRFSAERLKGVDSTLKIQPAELGDSAVYLCASSLELGIPFFGQGTRLTVV.